This passage covers 7 T cell receptor beta chains from one sample sequenced in a study of T cell repertoires in cytomegalovirus infection. TCRdb called the reads again in MiXCR, with one record for every CDR3 protein. This table has 350,000 to 500,000 distinct CDR3 sequences, roughly 30% appearing once. Sequencing used PBMCs. These receptor sequences come from a human donor in good health (CMV status not recorded). Some clones in this sample may be carry-over from other donors' samples.

This clonotype was observed a few times. This rearrangement joins TRBV28 to TRBJ1-3; D is unclear. The CDR3 is made up of 13 amino acids. Between the trimmed V and J ends, which lost 8 bases and 3 bases, there was a span of 11 bases. Germline lookup yields CDR1 MDHEN and CDR2 SYDVKM. CDR3 loop: CASGRTVGNTIYF. CDR3 bases: TGTGCCAGCGGGCGGACCGTTGGAAACACCATATATTTT.

J is TRBJ1-3 and V is TRBV14, with D hard to call. Trimming shortened V by 6 bases and J by 0 bases, and 15 bases separated the two germline ends. The CDR3 totals 16 residues. Germline V CDR1 and CDR2: SGHDN, FVKESK. The CDR3 is CASRLGGGPSGNTIYF. In DNA, the CDR3 is TGTGCCAGCAGACTAGGCGGCGGACCCTCTGGAAACACCATATATTTT.

On this clonotype itself: One base away lies a much larger clone, so this may be a sequencing read error. The missing conserved phenylalanine or tryptophan at the end of this CDR3 makes a read error likely. The chain employs TRBV7-2 and TRBJ2-5; no reliable D call. The CDR3 runs 15 residues. V was pared by 1 base and J by 5 bases, with 14 bases between. Germline values: CDR1 SGHTA, CDR2 FQGNSA. The CDR3 here is CASSLGGSAGETQYL. The CDR3 DNA reads as TGTGCCAGCAGCTTAGGAGGCTCGGCTGGGGAGACCCAGTACTTA.

This clonotype was counted a few times. The rearrangement joins TRBV6-1 to TRBJ1-1; 7 nucleotides match TRBD1. CDR1 is MNHNS and CDR2 is SASEGT in the germline V gene. There are 14 residues in the CDR3. Trimming at V came to 5 bases and at J to 12 bases, leaving 15 bases not matched to a gene. This chain's CDR3 is CASSLQRDRPTSFF. The CDR3 DNA reads TGTGCCAGCAGTTTACAACGGGACAGACCCACTTCTTTCTTT.

This chain links TRBV11-2 with TRBJ1-1, with D maybe TRBD1 (5 bases). This CDR3 is 12 amino acids long. CDR1 is SGHAT, CDR2 FQNNGV, per germline. V was trimmed by 0 bases and J by 10 bases, leaving 9 bases between them. The CDR3 loop reads CASSLDRRVAFF. The CDR3 nucleotides read TGTGCCAGCAGCTTAGATCGCAGGGTAGCTTTCTTT.

There are a few counts of this clonotype. The gene calls are TRBV2 and TRBJ1-4, with a possible D match to TRBD1 (6 bases). This CDR3 has 16 residues. Germline V gene sequence: CDR1 SNHLY, CDR2 FYNNEI. Trimming removed 7 bases from V and 13 bases from J, with 28 bases in between. Written as DNA, the CDR3 is TGTGCCAGCACCCCCTTTGGGGGCCTTACCCAAAATAGACTGTTTTTT. The encoded protein is CASTPFGGLTQNRLFF.

This clonotype appeared a few times. V and J are TRBV5-5 and TRBJ2-4; no clear D gene. From germline, CDR1 is SGHKS and CDR2 YYEKEE (reference sequence). Deletions cut 0 bases from V and 9 bases from J, with 13 bases between. CDR3 size: 14 residues. This CDR3 reads CASSLAPGDGIQYF. CDR3 DNA: TGTGCCAGCAGCTTGGCCCCCGGAGACGGCATTCAGTACTTC.